The following is a TCR beta chain sequence with its context. Its antigen is undetermined. CDR1 and CDR2 (germline): PRHDT, FYEKMQ (reference sequence). Trimming at V came to 4 bases and at J to 3 bases, leaving 11 bases not matched to a gene. The CDR3 sequence is 17 residues long. Primed by a sample-barcoded 5' primer and a J-beta primer mix, a second PCR proceeded for about 6 to 11 cycles. Each of the samples gave a minimum of 2.5 million paired-end reads that contained CDR3. TCRdb ran MiXCR on the 5' RACE reads and lists one entry per CDR3 protein. The sample gives around 990,000 distinct CDR3 sequences, roughly two fifths of which show up once; around 14% is in the top ten. This sample was taken from a study of blood T cells in healthy people across ages. Across the study: Per two T cells, about one barcoded beta molecule was captured through template switching. Overall study results and limits: The diversity estimates, figures obtained from one million T cells, were considered underestimates. Across the age range, TCR beta diversity per million T cells fell in a roughly linear way.

The material sequenced was blood. The sequence came from a man younger than 30 in good health. The chain uses TRBV13 and TRBJ1-4, with 7 bases matching TRBD1. CDR3 coding DNA: TGTGCCAGCAGCTCCTCTACAGGGGAGCGGGCTAATGAAAAACTGTTTTTT. Its protein is CASSSSTGERANEKLFF.